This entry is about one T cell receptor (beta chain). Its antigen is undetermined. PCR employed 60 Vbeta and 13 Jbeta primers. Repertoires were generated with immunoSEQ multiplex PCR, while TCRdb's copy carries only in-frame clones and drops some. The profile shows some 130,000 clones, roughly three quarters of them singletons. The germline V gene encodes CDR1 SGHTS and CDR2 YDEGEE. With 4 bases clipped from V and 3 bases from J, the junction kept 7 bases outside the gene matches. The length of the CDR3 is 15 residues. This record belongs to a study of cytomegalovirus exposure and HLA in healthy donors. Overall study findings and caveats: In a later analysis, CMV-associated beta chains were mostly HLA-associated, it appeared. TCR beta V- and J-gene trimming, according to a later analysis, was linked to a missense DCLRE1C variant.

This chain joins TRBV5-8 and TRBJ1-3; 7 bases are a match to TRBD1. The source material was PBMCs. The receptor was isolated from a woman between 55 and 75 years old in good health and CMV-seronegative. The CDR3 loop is CASSGKDRRGNTIYF. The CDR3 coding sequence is TGTGCCAGCAGCGGGAAGGACAGGCGTGGAAACACCATATATTTT.